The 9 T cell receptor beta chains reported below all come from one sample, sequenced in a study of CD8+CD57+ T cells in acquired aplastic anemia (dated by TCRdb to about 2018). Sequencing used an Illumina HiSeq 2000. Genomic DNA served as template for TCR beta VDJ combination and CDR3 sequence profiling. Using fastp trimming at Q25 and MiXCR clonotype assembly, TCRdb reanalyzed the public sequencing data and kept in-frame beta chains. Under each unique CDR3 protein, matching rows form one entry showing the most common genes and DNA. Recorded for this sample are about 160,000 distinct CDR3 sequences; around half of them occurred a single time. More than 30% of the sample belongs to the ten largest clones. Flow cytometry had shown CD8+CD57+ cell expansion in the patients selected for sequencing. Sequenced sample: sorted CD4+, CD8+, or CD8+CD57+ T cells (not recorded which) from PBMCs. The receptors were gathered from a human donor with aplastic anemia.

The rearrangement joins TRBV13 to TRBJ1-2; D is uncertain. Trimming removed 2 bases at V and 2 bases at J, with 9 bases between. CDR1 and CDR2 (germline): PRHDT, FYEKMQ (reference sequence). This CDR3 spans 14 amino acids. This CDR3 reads CASSLTEFNYGYTF. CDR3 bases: TGTGCCAGCAGCTTAACAGAATTCAACTATGGCTACACCTTC.

The CDR3 region has the DNA TGTGCCAGCATAGCGGGGGGATCGAGCTCCTACGAGCAGTACTTC. Amino acid sequence: CASIAGGSSSYEQYF. The chain carries TRBV2 and TRBJ2-7; TRBD2 matches 10 bases. The V gene end was trimmed by 7 bases and the J gene end by 0 bases; junction bases not matched to a gene: 6. The CDR3 runs to 15 residues. Germline loops: CDR1 SNHLY, CDR2 FYNNEI.

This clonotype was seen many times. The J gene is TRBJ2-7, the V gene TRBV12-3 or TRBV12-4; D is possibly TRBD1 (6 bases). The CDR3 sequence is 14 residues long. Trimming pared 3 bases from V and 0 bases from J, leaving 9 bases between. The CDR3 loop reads CASSFGDNSYEQYF. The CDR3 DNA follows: TGTGCCAGCAGTTTTGGGGACAACTCCTACGAGCAGTACTTC.

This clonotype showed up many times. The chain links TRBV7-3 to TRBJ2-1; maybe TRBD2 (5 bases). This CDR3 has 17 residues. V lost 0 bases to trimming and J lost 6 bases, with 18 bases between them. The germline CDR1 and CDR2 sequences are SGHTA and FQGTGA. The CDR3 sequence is CASSLTPVTSQPNEQFF. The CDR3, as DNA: TGTGCCAGCAGCTTAACCCCCGTTACTAGTCAGCCCAATGAGCAGTTCTTC.

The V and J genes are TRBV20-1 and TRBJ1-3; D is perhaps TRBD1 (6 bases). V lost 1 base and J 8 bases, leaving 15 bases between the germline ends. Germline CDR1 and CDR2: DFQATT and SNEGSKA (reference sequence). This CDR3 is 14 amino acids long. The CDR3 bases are TGCAGTGCTAGAGGGGGGACACAGAAATACACCATATATTTT. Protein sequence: CSARGGTQKYTIYF.

The CDR3 loop reads CASSWGQGFSYEQYF. The CDR3 DNA follows: TGTGCCAGCAGTTGGGGACAGGGCTTCTCCTACGAGCAGTACTTC. The rearrangement links TRBV27 to TRBJ2-7; 9 bases line up with TRBD1. The CDR3 is 15 residues long. The germline CDR1 and CDR2 sequences are MNHEY and SMNVEV (reference sequence). V dropped 4 bases and J dropped 0; count of bases not matched to a gene: 4.

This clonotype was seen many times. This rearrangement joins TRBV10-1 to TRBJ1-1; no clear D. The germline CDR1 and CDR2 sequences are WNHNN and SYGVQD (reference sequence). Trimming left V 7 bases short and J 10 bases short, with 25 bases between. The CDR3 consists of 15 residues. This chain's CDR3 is CASKSHRAAELGAFF. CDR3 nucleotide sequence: TGCGCCAGCAAGAGCCACCGGGCCGCGGAACTTGGAGCTTTCTTT.

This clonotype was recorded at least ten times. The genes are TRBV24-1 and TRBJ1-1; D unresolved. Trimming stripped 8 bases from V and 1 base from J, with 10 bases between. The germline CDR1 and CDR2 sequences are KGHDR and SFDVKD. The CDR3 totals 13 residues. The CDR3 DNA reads TGTGCCACCAAGGCAGGTAAGAACACTGAAGCTTTCTTT. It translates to CATKAGKNTEAFF.

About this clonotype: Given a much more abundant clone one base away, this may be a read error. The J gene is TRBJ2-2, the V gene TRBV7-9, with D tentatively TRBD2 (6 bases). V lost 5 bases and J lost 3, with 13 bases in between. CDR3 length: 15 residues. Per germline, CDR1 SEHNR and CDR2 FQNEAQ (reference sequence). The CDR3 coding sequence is TGTGCCAGCAGCCTGGGACTGACGGACACCGGGGAGCTGTTTTTT. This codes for CASSLGLTDTGELFF.